A single sample gave rise to the 11 T cell receptor beta chains below, sequenced in a study of vaccination effects on CD4 cells after COVID-19. With the ViraFEST assay, the study expanded antigen-specific CD4+ T cells using viral peptide pools, then sequenced them. Subsequent to approximately 9 days of culture, CD4+ T cells were isolated. The study found no prior SARS-CoV-2 infection in the vaccine recipients, who tested negative for nucleocapsid antibodies. These receptors have no known antigen. Sequencing used immunoSEQ multiplex PCR; TCRdb keeps in-frame clones, though not all of them. The data contain 55,000 to 75,000 clones, 70% to 80% of them singletons. The input for sequencing was CD4+ T cells from PBMCs cultured with HCoV-NL63 spike peptides, taken before COVID-19 vaccination. Receptors were obtained from a human donor who received a COVID-19 vaccine.

This rearrangement joins TRBV12-3 or TRBV12-4 to TRBJ2-3; D gene unclear. This CDR3 is built from 12 residues. The V gene lost 5 bases and the J gene lost 6 bases, with 9 bases spanning the gap. Written as DNA, the CDR3 is TGTGCCAGCAGTCCCTCGGAGGATACGCAGTATTTT. Translated: CASSPSEDTQYF.

In this sample, this clone turned up a few times. The rearrangement links TRBV4-1 to TRBJ1-1; D is perhaps TRBD1 (6 bases). V was cut by 1 base and J by 2 bases, with 14 bases left in between. The CDR3 spans 16 residues. The germline gives CDR1 MGHRA, CDR2 YSYEKL. Here the CDR3 reads CASSQVRWTVNTEAFF. The CDR3 coding sequence is TGCGCCAGCAGCCAAGTTCGTTGGACAGTTAACACTGAAGCTTTCTTT.

The V call is TRBV14, the J call TRBJ2-5; D gene unclear. In germline, CDR1 is SGHDN, CDR2 FVKESK. There are 14 residues in the CDR3. V lost 0 bases and J lost 5, with 10 bases in between. The CDR3 nucleotides read TGTGCCAGCAGCCAAGATTTGGTCTCCGAGACCCAGTACTTC. It codes for CASSQDLVSETQYF.

The chain recombines TRBV18 with TRBJ1-2; no clear D gene. The V gene's germline CDR1 is KGHSH and CDR2 LQKENI. The CDR3 is made up of 13 amino acids. V was shortened by 1 base and J by 1 base, with 4 bases between the two germline ends. CDR3 nucleotide sequence: TGTGCCAGCTCACCACGGGATAACTATGGCTACACCTTC. This sequence encodes CASSPRDNYGYTF.

The CDR3 region is CASSEYTEAFF. The DNA of the CDR3 is TGTGCCAGCAGTGAATACACTGAAGCTTTCTTT. This chain links TRBV2 with TRBJ1-1, with D hard to call. From germline, CDR1 is SNHLY and CDR2 FYNNEI. This CDR3 has 11 residues. The germline V and J ends were trimmed by 2 bases and 3 bases, with 1 base remaining between them.

This rearrangement joins TRBV2 to TRBJ1-1, with D maybe TRBD1 (6 bases). CDR1 SNHLY and CDR2 FYNNEI come from the germline V gene. This CDR3 region has 13 residues. V dropped 3 bases and J dropped 10 bases, with 15 bases sitting between them. The CDR3 protein is CASSEEGGGVAFF. The CDR3 nucleotides are TGTGCCAGCAGTGAGGAGGGAGGGGGAGTAGCTTTCTTT.

V usage is TRBV4-2 and J usage is TRBJ1-1; D is perhaps TRBD1 (5 bases). V lost 2 bases, J lost 0 bases, and 16 bases lay in between. Per the germline V gene, CDR1 is LGHNA and CDR2 is YNFKEQ. This CDR3 spans 17 amino acids. CDR3 DNA: TGTGCCAGCAGCCAACCCGGGTCGACAGTGATGAACACTGAAGCTTTCTTT. Translated, it gives CASSQPGSTVMNTEAFF.

This chain uses TRBV4-1 with TRBJ2-3, with D unclear. Trimming left V 3 bases short and J 0 bases short, with 10 bases between. Germline loops: CDR1 MGHRA, CDR2 YSYEKL. The CDR3 covers 15 residues. CDR3 sequence (DNA): TGCGCCAGCAGCCATCCGGCCACTAGCACAGATACGCAGTATTTT. It is translated as CASSHPATSTDTQYF.

The chain recombines TRBV24-1 with TRBJ1-1; TRBD1 might be the D (6 bases). Trimming removed 3 bases at V and 4 bases at J, with 23 bases between. The CDR3 covers 18 residues. Germline V gene sequence: CDR1 KGHDR, CDR2 SFDVKD. CDR3 nucleotides: TGTGCCACCAGTGATCCGGAGGACAGAGGGGCGGTTGCCACTGAAGCTTTCTTT. Translated: CATSDPEDRGAVATEAFF.

This chain connects TRBV6-2 or TRBV6-3 to TRBJ2-3, with TRBD2 matching 11 bases. Germline V gene data show CDR1 as MNHEY and CDR2 as SVGEGT. The V segment lost 11 bases and the J segment 1 base; nucleotides outside the gene matches: 14. The CDR3 loop spans 17 amino acids. The DNA of the CDR3 is TGTGCCTCCAGTTACTCATTACTAGCGGGGGGCACAGATACGCAGTATTTT. This translates into CASSYSLLAGGTDTQYF.

J is TRBJ2-5 and V is TRBV4-1; 12 bases fit TRBD2. The V gene end was trimmed by 4 bases and the J gene end by 2 bases; junction bases not matched to a gene: 14. Germline CDR1 is MGHRA and CDR2 is YSYEKL. There are 19 residues in the CDR3. The CDR3 spells CASSLQHTGLAGPQETQYF. The CDR3 DNA follows: TGCGCCAGCAGCCTTCAGCACACCGGACTAGCGGGACCACAAGAGACCCAGTACTTC.